Here is one T cell receptor beta chain with its context. Additional DNA sequences in this sample encode the identical CDR3. As defined, naive CD8 cells were CD45RO-negative and positively selected for CCR7, with terminally differentiated effector memory CD45RA+ cells excluded. These data are taken from a study of shared clonotypes between healthy human individuals. The CDR3 extends over 13 amino acids. CDR1 is WSHSY, CDR2 SAAADI, per germline. Trimming removed 2 bases from V and 2 bases from J, with 7 bases in between. TCRdb's table, derived via immunoSEQ multiplex PCR, lists solely in-frame clones and lacks some. The data show more than 2 million clones, just under 95% seen once.

Sequences were obtained from naive CD8+ T cells sorted from blood. J is TRBJ2-7 and V is TRBV10-2, with D unresolved. This receptor was taken from a man aged 18 to 30 in good health. The CDR3 here is CASSEAGPYEQYF. The DNA for the CDR3 is TGCGCCAGCAGTGAGGCAGGACCCTACGAGCAGTACTTC.